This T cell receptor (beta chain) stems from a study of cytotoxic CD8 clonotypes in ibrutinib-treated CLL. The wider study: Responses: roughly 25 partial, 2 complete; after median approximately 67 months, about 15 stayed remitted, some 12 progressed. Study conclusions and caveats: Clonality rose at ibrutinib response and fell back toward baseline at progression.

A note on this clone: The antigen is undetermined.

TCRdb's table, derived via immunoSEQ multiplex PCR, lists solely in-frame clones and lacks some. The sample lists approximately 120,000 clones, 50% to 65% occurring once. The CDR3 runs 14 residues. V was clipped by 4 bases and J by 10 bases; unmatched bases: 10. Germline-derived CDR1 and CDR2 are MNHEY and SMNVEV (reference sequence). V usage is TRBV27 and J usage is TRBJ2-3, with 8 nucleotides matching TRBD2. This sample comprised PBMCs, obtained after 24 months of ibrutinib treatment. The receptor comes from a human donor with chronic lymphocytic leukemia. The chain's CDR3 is CASSSGGPTIAQYF. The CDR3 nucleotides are TGTGCCAGCAGTTCGGGGGGGCCGACTATTGCGCAGTATTTT.